This TCR beta chain appears in the sequencing data of a study of shared clonotypes between healthy human individuals. Study-wide findings and caveats: Naive subsets generally had larger estimated richness than memory subsets.

CDR1 MGHRA and CDR2 YSYEKL come from the germline V gene. The CDR3 runs 17 residues. V gave up 3 bases and J gave up 0 bases, with 15 bases separating them. The repertoire was sequenced with immunoSEQ multiplex PCR; TCRdb's copy has only in-frame clones and lacks some. The sample has just over 2,000,000 clones; 85% to 95% are singletons. This clone came up many times. Its antigen is unknown. Other nucleotide sequences from this sample produce the same CDR3. V gene TRBV4-1 combines with J gene TRBJ1-3; D is ambiguous. The sequenced sample was naive CD4+ T cells sorted from blood. Subset specified: CD45RA+ positively selected. The receptor was isolated from a young man in good health. CDR3 coding DNA: TGCGCCAGCAGCCAGGGTGCCCTTGGGCCCTCTGGAAACACCATATATTTT. It specifies CASSQGALGPSGNTIYF.